A selection of T cell receptor beta chains follows, all from one sample in a study of OX40 agonist ivuxolimab in advanced cancers. The table came from immunoSEQ multiplex PCR; TCRdb's copy has only in-frame clones and leaves some out. This table holds fewer than 20,000 clones, 80% to 90% found once. The specimen was CD4+ or CD8+ T cells sorted from blood, collected in a trial of the OX40 agonist ivuxolimab. The source is an adult with an advanced solid tumor such as melanoma, head and neck, liver or kidney cancer. Both conserved end residues are part of each CDR3. Fields, in order: CDR3 length, clone size, J gene, D gene, V gene, CDR3 DNA, CDR3 protein. A D gene is named only where the DNA matches it firmly. Expanded clones get a size class; other rows say once, few or many, or leave the size out.

CDR3 length: 14; clone size: -; J gene: TRBJ2-7; D gene: -; V gene: TRBV7-8; CDR3 DNA: TGTGCCAGCAGCCCCGGACAGACCTTCTACGAGCAGTACTTC; CDR3 protein: CASSPGQTFYEQYF
CDR3 length: 15; clone size: -; J gene: TRBJ2-1; D gene: TRBD2; V gene: TRBV27; CDR3 DNA: TGTGCCAGCAGTCATTGGACTAGCTCCTACAATGAGCAGTTCTTC; CDR3 protein: CASSHWTSSYNEQFF
CDR3 length: 14; clone size: -; J gene: TRBJ1-6; D gene: TRBD1; V gene: TRBV27; CDR3 DNA: TGTGCCACCGCGGACAGGGGCTATAATTCACCCCTCCACTTT; CDR3 protein: CATADRGYNSPLHF
CDR3 length: 17; clone size: -; J gene: TRBJ2-1; D gene: -; V gene: TRBV5-4; CDR3 DNA: TGTGCCAGCAGCTTGAGGCCTACGTGGGAGTGGTATAATGAGCAGTTCTTC; CDR3 protein: CASSLRPTWEWYNEQFF
CDR3 length: 14; clone size: -; J gene: TRBJ1-2; D gene: TRBD1; V gene: TRBV19; CDR3 DNA: TGTGCCAGTAGCGACCGGGACAGTGTATATGGCTACACCTTC; CDR3 protein: CASSDRDSVYGYTF
CDR3 length: 14; clone size: -; J gene: TRBJ2-2; D gene: -; V gene: TRBV13; CDR3 DNA: TGTGCCAGCAGCCCAGGCCCTGGCCCCGGGGAGCTGTTTTTT; CDR3 protein: CASSPGPGPGELFF
CDR3 length: 14; clone size: -; J gene: TRBJ2-5; D gene: TRBD2; V gene: TRBV6-5; CDR3 DNA: TGTGCCAGCAGTTTCTTAGCGGGGCAAGAGACCCAGTACTTC; CDR3 protein: CASSFLAGQETQYF
CDR3 length: 13; clone size: -; J gene: TRBJ1-4; D gene: TRBD1; V gene: TRBV27; CDR3 DNA: TGTGCCAGCAGTTCGTGGACAGGTGAAAAACTGTTTTTT; CDR3 protein: CASSSWTGEKLFF
CDR3 length: 15; clone size: -; J gene: TRBJ2-1; D gene: TRBD1; V gene: TRBV19; CDR3 DNA: TGTGCCAGTAGTACCGACAGGGGGCTTGACAATGAGCAGTTCTTC; CDR3 protein: CASSTDRGLDNEQFF
CDR3 length: 20; clone size: -; J gene: TRBJ1-2; D gene: TRBD1; V gene: TRBV9; CDR3 DNA: TGTGCCAGCAGCGTAGGACCGACTCCGGGACAGGTATTGGAAAACTATGGCTACACCTTC; CDR3 protein: CASSVGPTPGQVLENYGYTF
CDR3 length: 15; clone size: -; J gene: TRBJ1-1; D gene: -; V gene: TRBV19; CDR3 DNA: TGTGCCAGTAGTTGGGTTTCGGGGGCCGGAACTGAAGCTTTCTTT; CDR3 protein: CASSWVSGAGTEAFF
CDR3 length: 16; clone size: -; J gene: TRBJ2-1; D gene: TRBD2; V gene: TRBV7-2; CDR3 DNA: TGTGCCAGCAGTTATCCGGGACTAGCGACCTACAATGAGCAGTTCTTC; CDR3 protein: CASSYPGLATYNEQFF
CDR3 length: 14; clone size: -; J gene: TRBJ2-7; D gene: -; V gene: TRBV27; CDR3 DNA: TGTGCCAGCAGTTCAACCGGAACCATCTACGAGCAGTACTTC; CDR3 protein: CASSSTGTIYEQYF
CDR3 length: 15; clone size: once; J gene: TRBJ2-7; D gene: TRBD1; V gene: TRBV2; CDR3 DNA: TGTGCCAGCAGTGAATTAGGGACAGGCAGCCTCGAGCAGTACTTC; CDR3 protein: CASSELGTGSLEQYF
CDR3 length: 17; clone size: -; J gene: TRBJ2-1; D gene: TRBD2; V gene: TRBV15; CDR3 DNA: TGTGCCACCTTCCCCGGACTAGCGGATACTCGGTACAATGAGCAGTTCTTC; CDR3 protein: CATFPGLADTRYNEQFF
CDR3 length: 14; clone size: -; J gene: TRBJ2-7; D gene: TRBD2; V gene: TRBV6-5; CDR3 DNA: TGTGCCAGCAGTTCTAGCGGGGCATACTACGAGCAGTACTTC; CDR3 protein: CASSSSGAYYEQYF
CDR3 length: 12; clone size: -; J gene: TRBJ2-7; D gene: -; V gene: TRBV10-3; CDR3 DNA: TGTGCCATCAGTGATGCCCCGGGGGAGCAGTACTTC; CDR3 protein: CAISDAPGEQYF
CDR3 length: 15; clone size: -; J gene: TRBJ2-7; D gene: TRBD2; V gene: TRBV7-2; CDR3 DNA: TGTGCCAGCAGCTTTGGACTAGCGGGAGTCTACGAGCAGTACTTC; CDR3 protein: CASSFGLAGVYEQYF
CDR3 length: 16; clone size: -; J gene: TRBJ1-2; D gene: TRBD1; V gene: TRBV4-1; CDR3 DNA: TGCGCCAGCAGCCAAGAAGGGGACAGGGGCTGGTATGGCTACACCTTC; CDR3 protein: CASSQEGDRGWYGYTF
CDR3 length: 13; clone size: -; J gene: TRBJ2-7; D gene: -; V gene: TRBV7-3; CDR3 DNA: TGTGCCAGCAGAAAAGACCACTCCTACGAGCAGTACTTC; CDR3 protein: CASRKDHSYEQYF
CDR3 length: 13; clone size: -; J gene: TRBJ2-7; D gene: -; V gene: TRBV9; CDR3 DNA: TGTGCCAGCGGTGGGGGCGATACCTACGAGCAGTACTTC; CDR3 protein: CASGGGDTYEQYF